This TCR beta chain was identified in a study of neurological immune-mediated disorders. Study conclusions and caveats: Whereas HTLV-1-associated myelopathy showed the most TCR clonal expansion, multiple sclerosis showed the least, with levels below those of healthy controls. Association of the multiple sclerosis repertoire cluster with clinical or MRI features was not observed for any feature.

Many counts were recorded for this clonotype. What it recognizes is unknown. This CDR3 has 21 amino acids. Losses at the gene ends were 4 bases for V and 2 bases for J; bases not matched to a gene: 20. Germline V gene data show CDR1 as SGHVS and CDR2 as FQNEAQ. MiXCR, run by TCRdb on the 5' RACE reads, gives a single entry per CDR3 protein. The data show around 58,000 distinct CDR3 sequences, with about 3.4% seen just once and approximately 7.1% held by the top ten. The sample comprised PBMCs. The gene calls are TRBV7-8 and TRBJ2-1, with 10 nucleotides matching TRBD1. The sequence came from a woman in her sixties with multiple sclerosis. The CDR3 region has the DNA TGTGCCAGCAGCTCCGGGACAGGGGTAGAGGACTGGGCCGGGGCCTACAATGAGCAGTTCTTC. It encodes CASSSGTGVEDWAGAYNEQFF.